This TCR beta chain was retrieved from a study of circulating and synovial CD4+ cells in juvenile arthritis (dated by TCRdb to 2013 to 2014). Regarding the research as a whole: Within each patient, the TCRbeta CDR3 repertoires of synovial CD4 T cells, bulk blood CD4 T cells and circulating HLA-DR+ CD4 T cells were compared. Repertoire sequencing was performed with the aim of confirming enrichment of synovial clonotypes in a circulating synovial-like CD4 T cell subset. Here is what the overall study found, with its caveats: Since overlap with synovium went up as sequencing depth increased, the measured fractions of shared clonotypes likely underestimated the full repertoire overlap. Circulating pathogenic-like lymphocytes clustered together with synovial T cells, and compared with bulk blood, the circulating pathogenic-like lymphocytes shared a substantially higher fraction of CDR3 sequences with synovium. Because T cell genome counts in CPL samples and bulk blood CD4 samples differed by at least an order of magnitude, sample-size effects were addressed. Traditional Vbeta family usage analysis did not detect the difference between circulating pathogenic-like lymphocytes and bulk blood T cells. Compared with bulk blood CD4 repertoires, both the synovial and the circulating pathogenic-like lymphocyte repertoires were less diverse, and some CPL samples were as oligoclonal as synovium.

As to this clone: Its antigen is currently not known. Base-call qualities are not available, and no considerably larger clone is one nucleotide away.

The CDR3 runs 15 amino acids, cysteine and phenylalanine included. Only CDR3 DNA is held: 45 bases, read in frame from base 1. V and J lose 2 bases and 4 bases, and a span of 11 bases separates them. CDR1 and CDR2 (LNHDA, SQIVND) derive from the germline V gene (reference sequence). The sequenced samples came from patients who had active juvenile idiopathic arthritis. Cells were sorted immediately after thawing, with dead cells excluded using Live/Dead Fixable Near-IR Stain. Library creation used the immunoSEQ multiplex PCR assay. An external provider performed TCRbeta CDR3 sequencing as a commercial service. On the authors' methods: The analyses used productive nucleotide sequences together with amino acid sequences obtained by in silico translation. To equalise sample size, diversity was assessed as Renyi entropy across alpha values by taking the median of 200 repeated subsamples. Pairwise repertoire distance was calculated as one minus the Chao-modified Jaccard index to correct for under-sampling and was used for clustering. Frequency-weighted overlap with synovial clonotypes was calculated across 200 sample sizes, using 200 draws without replacement for each, and the value reported was the one at the size of the smaller sample. TCRdb carries this immuneACCESS record with in-frame sequences only. Its versions omit some clonotypes, under half of them owing to an unresolved V gene in the studies checked, with the rest unexplained. V and J calls and clone size come straight from that table; D and trimming were deduced from the DNA. Within this sample are approximately 36,000 clones, with about 94% of them counted one time only. Clones ranked in the top ten supply approximately 0.7% of the sample.

The material sequenced was CD4+ T cells from blood. The clonotype was recovered from a human donor with juvenile idiopathic arthritis. The sequence is built from TRBV19 and TRBJ1-4; a confident D gene designation cannot be given. The DNA reads as follows: TGTGCCAGTAGTATACGGCGGAAAAATAATGAAAAACTGTTTTTT. This gives the protein CASSIRRKNNEKLFF.